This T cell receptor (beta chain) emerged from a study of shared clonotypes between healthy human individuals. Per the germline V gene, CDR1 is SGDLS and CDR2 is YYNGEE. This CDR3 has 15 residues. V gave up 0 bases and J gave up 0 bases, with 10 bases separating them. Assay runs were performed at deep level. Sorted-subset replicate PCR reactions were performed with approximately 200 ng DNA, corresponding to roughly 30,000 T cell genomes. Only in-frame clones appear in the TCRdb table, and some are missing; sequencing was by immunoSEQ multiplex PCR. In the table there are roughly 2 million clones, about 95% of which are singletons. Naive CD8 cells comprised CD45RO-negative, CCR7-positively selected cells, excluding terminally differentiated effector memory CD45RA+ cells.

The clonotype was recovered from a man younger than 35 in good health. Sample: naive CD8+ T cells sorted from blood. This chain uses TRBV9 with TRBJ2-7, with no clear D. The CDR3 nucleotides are TGTGCCAGCAGCGTAGATGCCTTAGCCTCCTACGAGCAGTACTTC. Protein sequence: CASSVDALASYEQYF.